This TCR beta chain was sequenced during a study of T cells in localized non-small cell lung cancer. The CDR3 is 15 amino acids. V shed 0 bases and J shed 5 bases, with 14 bases lying between them. Per the germline V gene, CDR1 is GTSNPN and CDR2 is SVGIG (reference sequence). The method was immunoSEQ multiplex PCR; TCRdb's version includes in-frame clones alone and lacks a portion of them. Of about 33,000 clones detected, roughly 75% appear once; the ten largest clones hold about 16%. This clone occurred once. What it recognizes is unknown. General study findings and limits: Sequencing was restricted to one tumor region; therefore, heterogeneity remains possible. Elevated circulating T cell density in blood was associated with longer overall survival. Appearance in adjacent lung was seen for a median around 61 of the top 100 tumor clones. The highest T cell clonality was in uninvolved adjacent lung, above tumor.

The receptor was derived from a male donor older than 55 with stage III squamous cell lung carcinoma. Sequenced material: peripheral blood, taken before any cancer treatment. The chain links TRBV30 to TRBJ1-5; TRBD1 is a possible D gene (6 bases). The CDR3 nucleotides read TGTGCCTGGAGTGTAGGGGGGACTGGCGATCAGCCCCAGCATTTT. Translating it yields CAWSVGGTGDQPQHF. Looking up the rest from reference TRBV30 and TRBJ1-5 gives the full variable domain: SQTIHQWPATLVQPVGSPLSLECTVEGTSNPNLYWYRQAAGRGLQLLFYSVGIGQISSEVPQNLSASRPQDRQFILSSKKLLLSDSGFYLCAWSVGGTGDQPQHFGDGTRLSIL.